The rows below give T cell receptor beta chains drawn from one sample of a study of OX40 agonist ivuxolimab in advanced cancers. Here immunoSEQ multiplex PCR was the method, and the copy in TCRdb shows in-frame clones only, minus some. The table has approximately 50,000 clones, about 84% seen once; the top ten hold 3% to 4.5%. This sample comprised CD4+ or CD8+ T cells sorted from blood, obtained in a trial of the OX40 agonist ivuxolimab. These receptors all stem from an adult with an advanced solid tumor such as melanoma, head and neck, liver or kidney cancer. Each CDR3 is given with its conserved first and last residue. The D gene is left open where the match is weak. Clone size is given for some rows only: seen once, a few or many times, or a class if the clone is expanded.

j_gene: TRBJ1-2
abundance: NA
v_gene: TRBV5-8
d_gene: NA
CDR3aa: CASTTAGVYGYTF
CDR3nt: TGTGCCAGCACCACTGCGGGGGTCTATGGCTACACCTTC

j_gene: TRBJ1-6
abundance: NA
v_gene: TRBV14
d_gene: NA
CDR3aa: CASSQEKKGLHF
CDR3nt: TGTGCCAGCAGCCAAGAGAAGAAGGGGCTCCACTTT

j_gene: TRBJ2-7
abundance: few
v_gene: TRBV9
d_gene: TRBD2
CDR3aa: CASSRRLAGSYEQYF
CDR3nt: TGTGCCAGCAGCAGAAGACTAGCGGGGTCCTACGAGCAGTACTTC

j_gene: TRBJ1-5
abundance: NA
v_gene: TRBV19
d_gene: NA
CDR3aa: CATESGQPNQPQHF
CDR3nt: TGTGCCACCGAGTCCGGACAGCCCAATCAGCCCCAGCATTTT

j_gene: TRBJ2-1
abundance: NA
v_gene: TRBV4-1
d_gene: TRBD1
CDR3aa: CASSTRDRSSYNEQFF
CDR3nt: TGCGCCAGCAGCACCCGGGACAGGAGCTCCTACAATGAGCAGTTCTTC

j_gene: TRBJ2-2
abundance: NA
v_gene: TRBV9
d_gene: NA
CDR3aa: CASTEGMTGELFF
CDR3nt: TGTGCCAGCACGGAGGGAATGACCGGGGAGCTGTTTTTT

j_gene: TRBJ1-3
abundance: NA
v_gene: TRBV7-3
d_gene: NA
CDR3aa: CASSLSGSVLNTIYF
CDR3nt: TGTGCCAGCAGCTTATCAGGGTCGGTTTTAAACACCATATATTTT

j_gene: TRBJ1-5
abundance: NA
v_gene: TRBV19
d_gene: TRBD1
CDR3aa: CASRTTGAEQPQHF
CDR3nt: TGTGCCAGTAGGACGACAGGGGCGGAACAGCCCCAGCATTTT

j_gene: TRBJ2-3
abundance: NA
v_gene: TRBV9
d_gene: NA
CDR3aa: CASSVYIAASTDTQYF
CDR3nt: TGTGCCAGCAGCGTATATATAGCGGCTAGCACAGATACGCAGTATTTT

j_gene: TRBJ1-2
abundance: NA
v_gene: TRBV30
d_gene: TRBD1
CDR3aa: CAWGQGAVGYTF
CDR3nt: TGTGCCTGGGGACAGGGGGCAGTGGGCTACACCTTC

j_gene: TRBJ1-4
abundance: NA
v_gene: TRBV6-1
d_gene: NA
CDR3aa: CASSEVGRGNNEKLFF
CDR3nt: TGTGCCAGCAGTGAAGTTGGTAGGGGTAATAATGAAAAACTGTTTTTT

j_gene: TRBJ1-5
abundance: once
v_gene: TRBV10-3
d_gene: NA
CDR3aa: CAISAGERGNQPQHF
CDR3nt: TGTGCCATCAGTGCAGGGGAGCGGGGCAATCAGCCCCAGCATTTT

j_gene: TRBJ2-3
abundance: NA
v_gene: TRBV13
d_gene: NA
CDR3aa: CASSLVDGAGTDTQYF
CDR3nt: TGTGCCAGCAGCTTAGTAGACGGGGCGGGCACAGATACGCAGTATTTT

j_gene: TRBJ1-5
abundance: few
v_gene: TRBV9
d_gene: NA
CDR3aa: CASSRVYGQPQHF
CDR3nt: TGTGCCAGCTCCAGGGTTTACGGTCAGCCCCAGCATTTT

j_gene: TRBJ2-1
abundance: NA
v_gene: TRBV7-3
d_gene: TRBD2
CDR3aa: CASSLGTSGNEQFF
CDR3nt: TGTGCCAGCAGCTTAGGGACTAGCGGCAATGAGCAGTTCTTC

j_gene: TRBJ1-1
abundance: NA
v_gene: TRBV6-1
d_gene: NA
CDR3aa: CASSEAPGTEAFF
CDR3nt: TGTGCCAGCAGTGAAGCACCCGGCACTGAAGCTTTCTTT

j_gene: TRBJ2-3
abundance: NA
v_gene: TRBV11-1
d_gene: NA
CDR3aa: CASTEGGTRTDTQYF
CDR3nt: TGTGCCAGCACCGAGGGTGGGACGCGCACAGATACGCAGTATTTT

j_gene: TRBJ2-1
abundance: NA
v_gene: TRBV6-6
d_gene: TRBD2
CDR3aa: CASSLAGYNEQFF
CDR3nt: TGTGCCAGCAGTTTAGCGGGATACAATGAGCAGTTCTTC

j_gene: TRBJ1-6
abundance: NA
v_gene: TRBV6-5
d_gene: TRBD1
CDR3aa: CASSQEGARSPLHF
CDR3nt: TGTGCCAGCAGCCAAGAGGGGGCTAGGTCACCCCTCCACTTT

j_gene: TRBJ1-2
abundance: NA
v_gene: TRBV4-3
d_gene: NA
CDR3aa: CASSQDYQGIRGYTF
CDR3nt: TGCGCCAGCAGCCAAGACTATCAGGGGATTCGTGGCTACACCTTC

j_gene: TRBJ2-5
abundance: NA
v_gene: TRBV10-3
d_gene: TRBD1
CDR3aa: CAIDSGQGNEQYF
CDR3nt: TGTGCCATAGATTCAGGACAGGGTAATGAGCAGTACTTC

j_gene: TRBJ2-1
abundance: NA
v_gene: TRBV5-4
d_gene: NA
CDR3aa: CASSLSRDNEQFF
CDR3nt: TGTGCCAGCAGCTTGTCCCGGGACAATGAGCAGTTCTTC

j_gene: TRBJ2-3
abundance: NA
v_gene: TRBV6-6
d_gene: NA
CDR3aa: CASTIQAASPTDTQYF
CDR3nt: TGTGCCAGCACTATACAGGCGGCGTCCCCCACAGATACGCAGTATTTT

j_gene: TRBJ2-7
abundance: NA
v_gene: TRBV6-5
d_gene: TRBD2
CDR3aa: CASGGVGTGYEQYF
CDR3nt: TGTGCCAGCGGGGGGGTTGGGACTGGCTACGAGCAGTACTTC

j_gene: TRBJ2-7
abundance: NA
v_gene: TRBV6-1
d_gene: NA
CDR3aa: CASSFPGGREQYF
CDR3nt: TGTGCCAGCAGTTTCCCCGGCGGGCGGGAGCAGTACTTC

j_gene: TRBJ2-1
abundance: NA
v_gene: TRBV9
d_gene: NA
CDR3aa: CASSVAYYNEQFF
CDR3nt: TGTGCCAGCAGCGTGGCGTATTACAATGAGCAGTTCTTC

j_gene: TRBJ1-6
abundance: few
v_gene: TRBV2
d_gene: NA
CDR3aa: CASSEAASSPLHF
CDR3nt: TGTGCCAGCAGTGAAGCGGCGAGTTCACCCCTCCACTTT

j_gene: TRBJ2-7
abundance: NA
v_gene: TRBV19
d_gene: NA
CDR3aa: CASRLRDTSYEQYF
CDR3nt: TGTGCCAGCCGCCTCCGGGACACATCCTACGAGCAGTACTTC

j_gene: TRBJ1-6
abundance: NA
v_gene: TRBV27
d_gene: NA
CDR3aa: CASRPNRYNSPLHF
CDR3nt: TGTGCCAGCCGACCCAACAGGTATAATTCACCCCTCCACTTT

j_gene: TRBJ2-1
abundance: NA
v_gene: TRBV28
d_gene: NA
CDR3aa: CASSFFGGTVKGRNEQFF
CDR3nt: TGTGCCAGCAGTTTCTTCGGGGGAACGGTGAAGGGTCGGAATGAGCAGTTCTTC

j_gene: TRBJ2-7
abundance: once
v_gene: TRBV10-3
d_gene: TRBD2
CDR3aa: CATHGGEGGEQYF
CDR3nt: TGTGCCACCCACGGGGGGGAAGGGGGCGAGCAGTACTTC